A selection of T cell receptor beta chains follows, all from one sample in a study of blood T cell repertoires in COVID-19. TCRdb keeps only in-frame clones here, not all; method: immunoSEQ multiplex PCR. Altogether approximately 50,000 clones are present, more than 85% being singletons, with the ten largest covering under 7.5%. Material for sequencing was peripheral blood. These TCRs come from a man in his fifties or sixties with active COVID-19. Both conserved end residues are part of each CDR3. The order of the fields is V gene, D gene, clone size, J gene, CDR3 DNA, CDR3 protein. A D gene is named only where the DNA matches it firmly. Some rows have no size entry. The others give once, few or many, or a class for an expanded clone.

V: TRBV29-1; D: TRBD1; size: NA; J: TRBJ1-1; DNA: TGCAGCGTTGAAGGGGACGGACAGGGGCCCGAAGCTTTCTTT; CDR3: CSVEGDGQGPEAFF
V: TRBV5-1; D: NA; size: NA; J: TRBJ2-5; DNA: TGCGCCAGCAGTGTAGAGGAGACCCAGTACTTC; CDR3: CASSVEETQYF
V: TRBV5-1; D: NA; size: NA; J: TRBJ2-7; DNA: TGCGCCAGCAGCCCAGGGACTGCCTTGGCCGAGCAGTACTTC; CDR3: CASSPGTALAEQYF
V: TRBV3-1/TRBV3-2; D: NA; size: NA; J: TRBJ2-1; DNA: TGTGCCAGCAGCCAAGCTAGCCCTAGGGAGCAGTTCTTC; CDR3: CASSQASPREQFF
V: TRBV4-3; D: TRBD1; size: NA; J: TRBJ2-5; DNA: TGCGCCAGCAGCCCGCGACAGGGTTCGGGAGAGACCCAGTACTTC; CDR3: CASSPRQGSGETQYF
V: TRBV4-1; D: NA; size: NA; J: TRBJ2-1; DNA: TGCGCCAGCAGCCAACACGCAGACTACAATGAGCAGTTCTTC; CDR3: CASSQHADYNEQFF
V: TRBV4-2; D: TRBD2; size: NA; J: TRBJ2-2; DNA: TGTGCCAGCAGCCAGGCACTAGCGGGGGAGGGCGGGGAGCTGTTTTTT; CDR3: CASSQALAGEGGELFF
V: TRBV28; D: NA; size: NA; J: TRBJ1-4; DNA: TGTGCCAGCAGTCCAGCTGGACAGTATAATGAAAAACTGTTTTTT; CDR3: CASSPAGQYNEKLFF
V: TRBV18; D: TRBD2; size: NA; J: TRBJ2-3; DNA: TGTGCCAGCTCACCGGGGACTAGCGGCATCACAGATACGCAGTATTTT; CDR3: CASSPGTSGITDTQYF
V: TRBV5-4; D: TRBD2; size: NA; J: TRBJ2-3; DNA: TGTGCCAGCAGCTTGAAACGACTAGCGGGGGGTAGCACAGATACGCAGTATTTT; CDR3: CASSLKRLAGGSTDTQYF
V: TRBV19; D: NA; size: NA; J: TRBJ2-7; DNA: TGTGCCAGTAGACCATCCGCGAGCTCCTACGAGCAGTACTTC; CDR3: CASRPSASSYEQYF
V: TRBV6-5; D: TRBD1; size: NA; J: TRBJ1-2; DNA: TGTGCCAGCAGTTCCGGGACAGGGGGCGGCTACACCTTC; CDR3: CASSSGTGGGYTF
V: TRBV15; D: NA; size: NA; J: TRBJ2-3; DNA: TGTGCCACCAGCAGATCCAAAAGACAGGACACAGATACGCAGTATTTT; CDR3: CATSRSKRQDTDTQYF
V: TRBV9; D: NA; size: NA; J: TRBJ2-2; DNA: TGTGCCAGCAGTGAGTCGGTCGGGGAGCTGTTTTTT; CDR3: CASSESVGELFF
V: TRBV6-5; D: NA; size: NA; J: TRBJ1-1; DNA: TGTGCCAGCAGCGCTGGGGGGATGAACACTGAAGCTTTCTTT; CDR3: CASSAGGMNTEAFF
V: TRBV6-1; D: NA; size: NA; J: TRBJ2-5; DNA: TGTGCCAGCAGTGAAGGGCGCCTAGCCCCAGAGACCCAGTACTTC; CDR3: CASSEGRLAPETQYF
V: TRBV7-9; D: NA; size: NA; J: TRBJ2-2; DNA: TGTGCCAGCAGCTTACTCCGGCCCGGGAGAACCGGGGAGCTGTTTTTT; CDR3: CASSLLRPGRTGELFF
V: TRBV4-2; D: NA; size: NA; J: TRBJ1-2; DNA: TGTGCCAGCAGCCAAGATCTAGGCTATAACTATGGCTACACCTTC; CDR3: CASSQDLGYNYGYTF
V: TRBV4-1; D: TRBD2; size: NA; J: TRBJ2-1; DNA: TGCGCCAGCAGCCAAGGCCCGGGACTATCCTACAATGAGCAGTTCTTC; CDR3: CASSQGPGLSYNEQFF
V: TRBV19; D: TRBD2; size: once; J: TRBJ2-1; DNA: TGTGCCAGTAGTATGGGACTAGAGGTCAATGAGCAGTTCTTC; CDR3: CASSMGLEVNEQFF
V: TRBV5-4; D: NA; size: NA; J: TRBJ1-1; DNA: TGTGCCAGCAGCTTGGCCCTACAGGGAAACACTGAAGCTTTCTTT; CDR3: CASSLALQGNTEAFF
V: TRBV4-1; D: NA; size: once; J: TRBJ2-3; DNA: TGCGCCGGCAGCCAGGGTGGCGGTTGGAGCACAGATACGCAGTATTTT; CDR3: CAGSQGGGWSTDTQYF
V: TRBV25-1; D: NA; size: NA; J: TRBJ2-5; DNA: TGTGCCAGCAGTGTAGACATTCAAGAGACCCAGTACTTC; CDR3: CASSVDIQETQYF
V: TRBV28; D: TRBD1; size: once; J: TRBJ2-2; DNA: TGTGCCAGCTGGGAGAGGGGGCGTTTCTATGGGGAGCTGTTTTTT; CDR3: CASWERGRFYGELFF
V: TRBV3-1/TRBV3-2; D: NA; size: NA; J: TRBJ1-2; DNA: TGTGCCAGCAGCCAAGAGGGCAGGGGATATGGCTACACCTTC; CDR3: CASSQEGRGYGYTF
V: TRBV13; D: NA; size: once; J: TRBJ2-7; DNA: TGTGCCAGCAGCCTCCCGGACAGCCTCTCAGGGGAGCAGTACTTC; CDR3: CASSLPDSLSGEQYF